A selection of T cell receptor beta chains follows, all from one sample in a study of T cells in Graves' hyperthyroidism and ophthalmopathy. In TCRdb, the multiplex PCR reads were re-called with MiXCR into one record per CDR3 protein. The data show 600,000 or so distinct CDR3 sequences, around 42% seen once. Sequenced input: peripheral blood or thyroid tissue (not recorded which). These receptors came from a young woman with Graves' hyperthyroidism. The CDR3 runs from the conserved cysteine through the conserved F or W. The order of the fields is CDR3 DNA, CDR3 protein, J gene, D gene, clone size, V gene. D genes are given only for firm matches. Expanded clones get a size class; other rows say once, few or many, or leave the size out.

cdr3_nt: TGCAGCGTTGCTAACTCGCCTAACTCCTACGAGCAGTACTTC; cdr3_aa: CSVANSPNSYEQYF; j_call: TRBJ2-7; d_call: .; clone_size: .; v_call: TRBV29-1
cdr3_nt: TGTGCCAGCACGACCGCGGGTGAAGCTTTCTTT; cdr3_aa: CASTTAGEAFF; j_call: TRBJ1-1; d_call: .; clone_size: .; v_call: TRBV6-5
cdr3_nt: TGTGCCAGCAGAGGGACTAGCGGGAGGGTACACGAGCAGTACTTC; cdr3_aa: CASRGTSGRVHEQYF; j_call: TRBJ2-7; d_call: TRBD2; clone_size: few; v_call: TRBV2
cdr3_nt: TGTGCCATCAGTGGGACAGGGGGGACTGAAGCTTTCTTT; cdr3_aa: CAISGTGGTEAFF; j_call: TRBJ1-1; d_call: TRBD1; clone_size: .; v_call: TRBV10-3
cdr3_nt: TGTGCCACCAGCAGACCTTGGACAAAACTGTTTTTT; cdr3_aa: CATSRPWTKLFF; j_call: TRBJ1-4; d_call: .; clone_size: .; v_call: TRBV15
cdr3_nt: TGTGCCAGCAGCTTAGGGCGGGGCACTGAAGCTTCCTTT; cdr3_aa: CASSLGRGTEASF; j_call: TRBJ1-1; d_call: .; clone_size: .; v_call: TRBV7-8
cdr3_nt: TGTGCCGCGGGGACAGGGGACTATGGCTACACCTTC; cdr3_aa: CAAGTGDYGYTF; j_call: TRBJ1-2; d_call: TRBD1; clone_size: .; v_call: TRBV24-1
cdr3_nt: TGTGCCAGCATTCGACTAGAGGGCTACGAGCAGTACTTC; cdr3_aa: CASIRLEGYEQYF; j_call: TRBJ2-7; d_call: .; clone_size: many; v_call: TRBV2
cdr3_nt: TGTGCCAGCAGTTTCCCCGGGACAGTCGTCTACGAGCAGTACTTC; cdr3_aa: CASSFPGTVVYEQYF; j_call: TRBJ2-7; d_call: TRBD1; clone_size: .; v_call: TRBV7-9
cdr3_nt: TGTGCCAGCAGCCTACCCATTAGCTCCGAGCAGTACTTC; cdr3_aa: CASSLPISSEQYF; j_call: TRBJ2-7; d_call: .; clone_size: .; v_call: TRBV11-1
cdr3_nt: TGTGCCAGCAGCGAGGGACACCTTAGTGAAAAACTGTTTTTT; cdr3_aa: CASSEGHLSEKLFF; j_call: TRBJ1-4; d_call: .; clone_size: .; v_call: TRBV9
cdr3_nt: TGTGCCAGTAGTCCCGGGGTCACGTCCGGGGGCTACGAGCAGTACTTC; cdr3_aa: CASSPGVTSGGYEQYF; j_call: TRBJ2-7; d_call: .; clone_size: .; v_call: TRBV19
cdr3_nt: TGTGCCACCAGTGAGGGACAGAGCTACGAGCAGTACTTC; cdr3_aa: CATSEGQSYEQYF; j_call: TRBJ2-7; d_call: TRBD1; clone_size: many; v_call: TRBV24-1
cdr3_nt: TGTGCCAGCAGCCACCGGGGGGCCCACGGTGAAGCTTTCTTT; cdr3_aa: CASSHRGAHGEAFF; j_call: TRBJ1-1; d_call: .; clone_size: .; v_call: TRBV7-2
cdr3_nt: TGTGCCAGCAGCTTAGCGCGCGGGAACACTGAAGCTTTCTTT; cdr3_aa: CASSLARGNTEAFF; j_call: TRBJ1-1; d_call: .; clone_size: many; v_call: TRBV7-2
cdr3_nt: TGTGCCAGCAGTACGGGGTGTGTAACGTTAAACTATGGCTACACCTTC; cdr3_aa: CASSTGCVTLNYGYTF; j_call: TRBJ1-2; d_call: .; clone_size: .; v_call: TRBV10-3
cdr3_nt: TGCAGCGTTCTGTTGATCTCTAGAAACACCATATATTTT; cdr3_aa: CSVLLISRNTIYF; j_call: TRBJ1-3; d_call: .; clone_size: .; v_call: TRBV29-1
cdr3_nt: TGTGCCAGCAGGCTTCAGGGGTACCAAGAGACCCAGTACTTC; cdr3_aa: CASRLQGYQETQYF; j_call: TRBJ2-5; d_call: .; clone_size: .; v_call: TRBV2
cdr3_nt: TGTGCCAGCAGCCAGGACGACAGCCGCCTCGGGACCCTCCACTTT; cdr3_aa: CASSQDDSRLGTLHF; j_call: TRBJ1-6; d_call: .; clone_size: .; v_call: TRBV7-8
cdr3_nt: TGCGCCAGCACCGGACTAGCGGGAGGGGGTGAGACCCAGTACTTC; cdr3_aa: CASTGLAGGGETQYF; j_call: TRBJ2-5; d_call: TRBD2; clone_size: few; v_call: TRBV5-1
cdr3_nt: TGTGCCAGCATGTGGAGGGCTATGAACACTGAAGCTTTCTTT; cdr3_aa: CASMWRAMNTEAFF; j_call: TRBJ1-1; d_call: .; clone_size: .; v_call: TRBV6-6
cdr3_nt: TGTGCCAGCAGCGTACGGGGGGGGCCAAACGAGCAGTACTTC; cdr3_aa: CASSVRGGPNEQYF; j_call: TRBJ2-7; d_call: TRBD2; clone_size: few; v_call: TRBV5-8
cdr3_nt: TGTGCCATCTCAGACGGCAGGTGGTTCTTT; cdr3_aa: CAISDGRWFF; j_call: TRBJ1-1; d_call: .; clone_size: .; v_call: TRBV10-3
cdr3_nt: TGTGCCAGCAGCGTAGACGGGACAGGGAAGAACACTGAAGCTTTCTTT; cdr3_aa: CASSVDGTGKNTEAFF; j_call: TRBJ1-1; d_call: TRBD1; clone_size: .; v_call: TRBV9
cdr3_nt: TGTGCCAGTAGTATTGGGACAGACCCGGCCTACGAGCAGTACTTC; cdr3_aa: CASSIGTDPAYEQYF; j_call: TRBJ2-7; d_call: TRBD1; clone_size: .; v_call: TRBV19
cdr3_nt: TGCAGTGCTCCCCCAATATCAGCGGGAGGCCACCCCCGTTTGGAGACCCAGTACTTC; cdr3_aa: CSAPPISAGGHPRLETQYF; j_call: TRBJ2-5; d_call: TRBD2; clone_size: .; v_call: TRBV20-1
cdr3_nt: TGCAGCGGTGGACTAGCGGGAGAAGATACGCAGTATTTT; cdr3_aa: CSGGLAGEDTQYF; j_call: TRBJ2-3; d_call: TRBD2; clone_size: .; v_call: TRBV29-1
cdr3_nt: TGCAGTGCCCCTTACGAGAGGCTCCAGCATTTT; cdr3_aa: CSAPYERLQHF; j_call: TRBJ1-5; d_call: .; clone_size: .; v_call: TRBV20-1
cdr3_nt: TGCGCCAGCAGCTCGGGACTTAGAGGGGGGGGCACCGGGGAGCTGTTTTTT; cdr3_aa: CASSSGLRGGGTGELFF; j_call: TRBJ2-2; d_call: .; clone_size: .; v_call: TRBV2
cdr3_nt: TGTACCAGCTCTGGTACGAGAAACACTGAAGCTTTCTTT; cdr3_aa: CTSSGTRNTEAFF; j_call: TRBJ1-1; d_call: .; clone_size: .; v_call: TRBV25-1
cdr3_nt: TGTGCCAGCAGCCCCCCGGACAGACTCGAGCAGTACTTC; cdr3_aa: CASSPPDRLEQYF; j_call: TRBJ2-7; d_call: .; clone_size: many; v_call: TRBV7-9
cdr3_nt: TGTGCCAGTAGACCGGGACAGGAGAACTATGGCTACACCTTC; cdr3_aa: CASRPGQENYGYTF; j_call: TRBJ1-2; d_call: TRBD1; clone_size: .; v_call: TRBV7-9
cdr3_nt: TGTGCCAGTACCCATGCCGTATGGACAGCCCAGAGCTCTGGGGCCAACGTCCTGACTTTC; cdr3_aa: CASTHAVWTAQSSGANVLTF; j_call: TRBJ2-6; d_call: .; clone_size: .; v_call: TRBV19
cdr3_nt: TGTGCCAGTAGTATGGGGGCTGAGTACACTGAAGCTTTCTTT; cdr3_aa: CASSMGAEYTEAFF; j_call: TRBJ1-1; d_call: .; clone_size: .; v_call: TRBV19
cdr3_nt: TGTGCCATCAGGGGCGGCTCAGAGGAGAACACTGAAGCTTTCTTT; cdr3_aa: CAIRGGSEENTEAFF; j_call: TRBJ1-1; d_call: .; clone_size: .; v_call: TRBV10-3
cdr3_nt: TGTGCCAGCAGGGCCAGCGGGAGCGGATCCGAGCAGTACTTC; cdr3_aa: CASRASGSGSEQYF; j_call: TRBJ2-7; d_call: TRBD2; clone_size: .; v_call: TRBV2
cdr3_nt: TGTGCCAGCAGCGCTCAAGCGGGAGTAGAGACCCAGTACTTC; cdr3_aa: CASSAQAGVETQYF; j_call: TRBJ2-5; d_call: TRBD2; clone_size: few; v_call: TRBV2